This is a list of T cell receptor beta chains from one sample in a study of T cells of healthy individuals. TCRdb recomputed calls from the 5' RACE reads with MiXCR, one row per CDR3 protein. The sample lists 100,000 or so distinct CDR3 sequences; approximately 15% were seen once. These receptors were obtained from a human donor in good health. Each CDR3 is given with its conserved first and last residue. The order of the fields is clone size, J gene, CDR3 length, D gene, V gene, CDR3 DNA, CDR3 protein. The D gene is left open where the match is weak. Clone size, where shown, is once, few, many, or a class for clones that have expanded.

many TRBJ2-5 14 NA TRBV18 TGTGCCAGCTCACCAAATACCGGGGAGGAGACCCAGTACTTC CASSPNTGEETQYF
many TRBJ2-5 13 NA TRBV18 TGTGCCAGCTCACCAGTACACCAAGAGACCCAGTACTTC CASSPVHQETQYF
NA TRBJ2-7 13 TRBD1 TRBV7-3 TGTGCCAGCAGCGCTCACAGGGGCTACGAGCAGTACTTC CASSAHRGYEQYF
NA TRBJ2-7 13 NA TRBV20-1 TGCAGTGCTAGAAGGACAGTACACTACGAGCAGTACTTC CSARRTVHYEQYF
few TRBJ1-5 17 NA TRBV27 TGTGCCAGCAGTCCCCGGGTCGGGGGGATATTTCTCAAGCCCCAGCATTTT CASSPRVGGIFLKPQHF
few TRBJ1-5 15 NA TRBV2 TGTGCCAGCAGTGAAGGACACGTAACCAATCAGCCCCAGCATTTT CASSEGHVTNQPQHF
few TRBJ1-2 16 NA TRBV25-1 TGTGCCAGCAGTGAATATCGGGTCGGGGGATTGGGCGGCTACACCTTC CASSEYRVGGLGGYTF
NA TRBJ2-1 15 NA TRBV7-3 TGTGCCAGCAGCCCTCAGCCGAGCTCCTACAATGAGCAGTTCTTC CASSPQPSSYNEQFF
NA TRBJ2-1 15 NA TRBV10-3 TGTGCCATCAGTGAAGGCGGAGGGGTTCGGAATGAGCAGTTCTTC CAISEGGGVRNEQFF
few TRBJ2-1 14 NA TRBV9 TGTGCCAGCAGCCCTAGGACTACCTACAATGAGCAGTTCTTC CASSPRTTYNEQFF
NA TRBJ2-2 17 NA TRBV19 TGTGCCAGTAGTATGCTAGGGGGGCAACAGAACACCGGGGAGCTGTTTTTT CASSMLGGQQNTGELFF
NA TRBJ1-5 15 TRBD1 TRBV7-9 TGTGCCAGCAGCTTAGAGGGGGCGGCGAATCAGCCCCAGCATTTT CASSLEGAANQPQHF
once TRBJ2-5 11 NA TRBV20-1 TGCAGTGCTTTTGCATCGGAGACCCAGTACTTC CSAFASETQYF
NA TRBJ1-2 13 TRBD1 TRBV6-5 TGTGCCAGCAGTACAGGGGATAACTATGGCTACACCTTC CASSTGDNYGYTF
NA TRBJ2-3 15 TRBD1 TRBV7-3 TGTGCCAGCAGCGCGTACAGGGGGCGGACAGATACGCAGTATTTT CASSAYRGRTDTQYF
few TRBJ2-7 12 NA TRBV28 TGTGCCAGCAGTTTCGGAGTTACGGAACAGTACTTC CASSFGVTEQYF
NA TRBJ2-7 14 NA TRBV5-5 TGTGCCAGCAGCTTGGAACAGAACTCCTACGAGCAGTACTTC CASSLEQNSYEQYF